The 22 T cell receptor beta chains below come from one sample, sequenced in a study of T cells after yellow fever vaccination. Via MiXCR, TCRdb re-called the 5' RACE reads, giving one row per CDR3 protein. The sample records 500,000 to 650,000 distinct CDR3 sequences, approximately 16% being singletons. This specimen was PBMCs, taken 5 days after the first yellow fever vaccination. These receptors were taken from a man aged 18 to 29 who received the YFV17D yellow fever vaccine.

This clonotype has only a few counts. J is TRBJ1-2 and V is TRBV20-1; D gene ambiguous. Trimming cost V 7 bases and J 3 bases, with 15 bases left between them. CDR3 length: 13 amino acids. From germline, CDR1 is DFQATT and CDR2 SNEGSKA (reference sequence). CDR3 sequence reads: CSGPFRRDYGYTF. In DNA form, the CDR3 reads TGCAGTGGACCCTTTCGAAGGGACTATGGCTACACCTTC.

This sequence joins TRBV29-1 and TRBJ2-3, with TRBD1 as a possible D gene (5 bases). From germline, CDR1 is SQVTM and CDR2 ANQGSEA. V was cut by 4 bases and J by 4 bases, with 12 bases left in between. The CDR3 loop spans 13 amino acids. The CDR3 is CSVVQGFPDTQYF. CDR3 nucleotide sequence: TGCAGCGTTGTTCAGGGATTCCCAGATACGCAGTATTTT.

This clonotype was observed a few times. The chain has TRBV13 and TRBJ2-1, with a weak D call TRBD2 (5 bases). The germline V and J ends were trimmed by 1 base and 1 base, with 11 bases remaining between them. The germline CDR1 and CDR2 sequences are PRHDT and FYEKMQ (reference sequence). This CDR3 region has 16 residues. Here the CDR3 DNA reads TGTGCCAGCAGCTTAGCAAAACTAGAATCCTACAATGAGCAGTTCTTC. Its translation is CASSLAKLESYNEQFF.

The chain carries TRBV24-1 and TRBJ2-7; TRBD1 or TRBD2 may be the D gene (5 bases each). The CDR3 is 14 residues long. Trimming shortened V by 8 bases and J by 0 bases, and 13 bases separated the two germline ends. CDR1 is KGHDR and CDR2 is SFDVKD in the germline V gene. CDR3 residues: CATNPGTVSYEQYF. The CDR3 DNA sequence: TGTGCCACCAATCCAGGGACGGTCTCCTACGAGCAGTACTTC.

This clonotype has more than one count but fewer than ten. V gene TRBV24-1 combines with J gene TRBJ2-1; 8 positions match TRBD1. CDR1 KGHDR and CDR2 SFDVKD come from the germline V gene. The CDR3 has 15 amino acids. J gave up 4 bases and V 6 bases, and 7 bases lay outside the gene matches. This CDR3 reads CATSTGQGLYNEQFF. The CDR3 coding sequence is TGTGCCACCAGTACAGGACAGGGCCTTTACAATGAGCAGTTCTTC.

Ten or more counts support this clonotype. The chain links TRBV7-2 to TRBJ1-5; D may be TRBD1 (6 bases). V was clipped by 3 bases and J by 4 bases, with 10 bases between them. Germline V gene sequence: CDR1 SGHTA, CDR2 FQGNSA. The CDR3 contains 14 residues. The CDR3 is CASSFTGPNQPQHF. The CDR3 nucleotides read TGTGCCAGCAGCTTTACAGGGCCTAATCAGCCCCAGCATTTT.

Only a few counts were recorded for this clonotype. This rearrangement joins TRBV5-1 to TRBJ2-3; D is possibly TRBD1 (6 bases). CDR1 and CDR2 (germline): SGHRS, YFSETQ. V was shortened by 5 bases and J by 3 bases, with 16 bases between the two germline ends. The CDR3 is made up of 15 amino acids. DNA for the CDR3: TGCGCCAGCAGGATACAGGGAGAAGGTACAGATACGCAGTATTTT. The encoded protein is CASRIQGEGTDTQYF.

The chain employs TRBV7-3 and TRBJ2-5; tentative D call: TRBD2 (6 bases). Germline CDR1 reads SGHTA; CDR2 reads FQGTGA. CDR3 length: 16 amino acids. Trimming shortened V by 2 bases and J by 1 base, and 14 bases separated the two germline ends. The CDR3 coding sequence is TGTGCCAGCAGCTTAGGCCGGGACTCGGCCCAAGAGACCCAGTACTTC. Protein product: CASSLGRDSAQETQYF.

This clonotype was observed a handful of times. The rearrangement links TRBV20-1 to TRBJ2-3; 12 bases map to TRBD1. Trimming took 6 bases from V and 5 from J; bases not matched to a gene: 6. The germline V gene encodes CDR1 DFQATT and CDR2 SNEGSKA (reference sequence). This CDR3 is built from 14 residues. CDR3 sequence reads: CSARDRGQGDTQYF. The CDR3 region has the DNA TGCAGTGCCAGGGACAGGGGGCAAGGAGATACGCAGTATTTT.

This chain uses TRBV6-2 or TRBV6-3 with TRBJ2-7; D unclear. CDR1 and CDR2 from the germline V gene are MNHEY and SVGEGT. Trimming pared 8 bases from V and 0 bases from J, leaving 11 bases between. CDR3 size: 13 residues. CDR3 sequence (DNA): TGTGCCAGCGAGTTGGGCGGCTCCTACGAGCAGTACTTC. Translation: CASELGGSYEQYF.

The gene calls are TRBV7-2 and TRBJ1-5; the D is unclear. The CDR3 spans 14 residues. The V gene's germline CDR1 is SGHTA and CDR2 FQGNSA. V was cut by 5 bases and J by 0 bases, with 8 bases left in between. This CDR3 reads CASSGKDSNQPQHF. The CDR3 region has the DNA TGTGCCAGCAGCGGAAAGGATAGCAATCAGCCCCAGCATTTT.

The J gene is TRBJ1-4, the V gene TRBV4-3, with D hard to call. The V gene's germline CDR1 is LGHNA and CDR2 YSLEER. Trimming removed 3 bases at V and 5 bases at J, with 10 bases between. The CDR3 runs 14 residues. The CDR3: CASSHRLTNEKLFF. DNA for the CDR3: TGCGCCAGCAGCCACCGTCTCACGAATGAAAAACTGTTTTTT.

V and J are TRBV5-1 and TRBJ2-2; no reliable D call. The ends were cut back, 4 bases at V and 4 bases at J, with 8 bases in the middle. This CDR3 is built from 13 residues. Germline V gene data show CDR1 as SGHRS and CDR2 as YFSETQ. CDR3 amino acids: CASSADVTGELFF. Here the CDR3 DNA reads TGCGCCAGCAGCGCCGACGTCACCGGGGAGCTGTTTTTT.

This clonotype was seen many times. The gene calls are TRBV7-2 and TRBJ1-2, with D perhaps matching TRBD1 (5 bases). The CDR3 totals 15 residues. V gave up 4 bases and J gave up 5 bases, with 17 bases separating them. Looked up from germline, CDR1 is SGHTA and CDR2 is FQGNSA. As DNA, the CDR3 is TGTGCCAGCAGCTATTACGCGAGGACAACATATGGCTACACCTTC. It specifies CASSYYARTTYGYTF.

This clonotype was recorded a few times. The rearrangement links TRBV6-2 or TRBV6-3 to TRBJ2-7, with 10 bases aligning to TRBD2. Trimming took 6 bases from V and 4 from J; bases not matched to a gene: 9. This CDR3 comprises 15 residues. Per the germline V gene, CDR1 is MNHEY and CDR2 is SVGEGT. CDR3 sequence reads: CASRLAGATRYEQYV. DNA for the CDR3: TGTGCCAGCAGGCTAGCGGGGGCGACCCGATACGAGCAGTACGTC.

This sequence joins TRBV29-1 and TRBJ2-7, with TRBD1 matching 9 bases. The CDR3 is made up of 14 amino acids. CDR1 and CDR2 (germline): SQVTM, ANQGSEA. With V trimmed by 4 bases and J by 2 bases, 6 bases remained unmatched. In nucleotides, the CDR3 is TGCAGCGTTGGCCCTCGACAGGGGGCCTACGAGCAGTACTTC. This sequence encodes CSVGPRQGAYEQYF.

In this sample, this clonotype turned up many times. The chain links TRBV10-3 to TRBJ2-2; possible D gene TRBD2, 7 bases. Germline CDR1 is ENHRY and CDR2 is SYGVKD. CDR3 size: 13 residues. The V end was cut by 10 bases, the J end by 6 bases, with 15 bases between. In DNA, the CDR3 is TGTGCCAGTCGGGGGGCCGACGCCGGGGAGCTGTTTTTT. Its translation is CASRGADAGELFF.

This rearrangement joins TRBV6-5 to TRBJ1-6; TRBD1 matches at 7 bases. Unmatched junction bases numbered 0, after V lost 2 bases and J lost 5 bases. From germline, CDR1 is MNHEY and CDR2 SVGAGI. The CDR3 length is 14 residues. Here the CDR3 reads CASSYTGDNSPLHF. CDR3 in DNA: TGTGCCAGCAGTTACACAGGGGATAATTCACCCCTCCACTTT.

Regarding this clonotype: With a much larger clone just one base away, this may be a read error. The genes are TRBV4-2 and TRBJ1-2; no definite D call. The CDR3 sequence is 13 residues long. CDR1 and CDR2 (germline): LGHNA, YNFKEQ. CDR3 residues: CASSQVGRYGHTF. In nucleotides, the CDR3 is TGTGCCAGCAGCCAAGTCGGAAGATATGGCCACACCTTC.

The chain recombines TRBV12-3 or TRBV12-4 with TRBJ1-2; the D gene is possibly TRBD1 (5 bases). The CDR3 runs to 15 residues. With 1 base removed from V and 8 bases from J, the gap between germline ends came to 17 bases. The CDR3 DNA reads as TGTGCCAGCAGTTTAGGCTTGGCGGGGGGTCAAGGCTACACCTTC. This sequence encodes CASSLGLAGGQGYTF.

V and J are TRBV5-1 and TRBJ1-6; no reliable D call. The CDR3 extends over 13 amino acids. Trimming stripped 2 bases from V and 7 bases from J, with 7 bases between. Germline values: CDR1 SGHRS, CDR2 YFSETQ. The chain's CDR3 is CASSFQPNSPLHF. In DNA, the CDR3 is TGCGCCAGCAGCTTTCAGCCGAATTCACCCCTCCACTTT.

The CDR3 nucleotides read TGTGCTAGTGGTTCCGACAGGGGGGGGACCTACGAGCAGTACTTC. Protein sequence: CASGSDRGGTYEQYF. The genes are TRBV12-5 and TRBJ2-7; TRBD1 agrees at 9 bases. The germline V gene has CDR1 LGHNT and CDR2 FRNRAP. Trimming cost V 4 bases and J 2 bases; bases outside gene matches: 6. The CDR3 covers 15 residues.